These 24 T cell receptor beta chains originate from one sample sequenced in a study of T cell responses to AZD1222 COVID-19 vaccine. Sequenced by immunoSEQ multiplex PCR; TCRdb stores in-frame clones only, minus some. The data show 110,000 or so clones, 70% to 90% seen once. Source: peripheral blood, taken 28 days after the second AZD1222 dose. The receptors originated from an adult who received the AZD1222 COVID-19 vaccine.

The chain has TRBV6-5 and TRBJ1-1; D possibly corresponds to TRBD1 (5 bases). V gave up 6 bases and J gave up 6 bases, with 14 bases separating them. This CDR3 has 13 residues. Germline V gene sequence: CDR1 MNHEY, CDR2 SVGAGI. The CDR3 is CASRYGGWAEAFF. The CDR3 DNA sequence: TGTGCCAGCAGGTACGGGGGGTGGGCTGAAGCTTTCTTT.

V and J are TRBV19 and TRBJ1-2; 7 nucleotides agree with TRBD1. The CDR3 runs 14 residues. Germline CDR1 is LNHDA and CDR2 is SQIVND (reference sequence). V dropped 1 base and J dropped 1; count of bases not matched to a gene: 0. Written as DNA, the CDR3 is TGTGCCAGTAGTATAGGGGACAGTAACTATGGCTACACCTTC. This gives the protein CASSIGDSNYGYTF.

This clone was detected a few times. The chain has TRBV9 and TRBJ2-3, with 8 bases fitting TRBD2. Germline values: CDR1 SGDLS, CDR2 YYNGEE. Germline trimming cut 1 base from V and 7 bases from J; bases unmatched to any gene: 8. This CDR3 has 15 residues. CDR3 in DNA: TGTGCCAGCAGCGTAAAAAGCGGGGGAAGGAATACGCAGTATTTT. This translates into CASSVKSGGRNTQYF. Using reference TRBV9 and TRBJ2-3 for the parts outside the CDR3, the full variable domain is DSGVTQTPKHLITATGQRVTLRCSPRSGDLSVYWYQQSLDQGLQFLIQYYNGEERAKGNILERFSAQQFPDLHSELNLSSLELGDSALYFCASSVKSGGRNTQYFGPGTRLTVL.

This clone occurred once. V and J are TRBV27 and TRBJ1-2; no definite D call. Germline CDR1 reads MNHEY; CDR2 reads SMNVEV (reference sequence). The CDR3 is 14 amino acids. Trimming pared 5 bases from V and 2 bases from J, leaving 12 bases between. The CDR3 loop is CASSPRTENYGYTF. CDR3 nucleotide sequence: TGTGCCAGCAGTCCGCGGACGGAGAACTATGGCTACACCTTC.

The V gene is TRBV5-4, the J gene TRBJ2-7; 9 nucleotides line up with TRBD2. The CDR3 consists of 16 residues. Losses at the gene ends were 6 bases for V and 4 bases for J; bases not matched to a gene: 14. Per germline, CDR1 SGHNT and CDR2 YYREEE (reference sequence). DNA for the CDR3: TGTGCCAGCACCCCGGGTAGCGGGAGACAAGGTTACGAGCAGTACTTC. Protein: CASTPGSGRQGYEQYF.

The gene calls are TRBV27 and TRBJ2-3; 7 bases map to TRBD2. The CDR3 covers 15 residues. Germline CDR1 is MNHEY and CDR2 is SMNVEV (reference sequence). J was trimmed by 2 bases and V by 3 bases; bases with no gene match: 5. CDR3 nucleotides: TGTGCCAGCAGTTTGTTCGCGGGGGTCACAGATACGCAGTATTTT. Its protein product is CASSLFAGVTDTQYF.

The gene calls are TRBV3-1 (or the pseudogene TRBV3-2) and TRBJ2-7, with TRBD1 identical over 7 bases. The CDR3 has 13 residues. The germline V gene has CDR1 LGHDT and CDR2 YNNKEL (reference sequence). J gave up 6 bases and V 2 bases, and 4 bases lay outside the gene matches. CDR3 sequence (DNA): TGTGCCAGCAGCCAATACAGGGGTAGCGAGCAGTACTTC. This encodes CASSQYRGSEQYF.

The chain recombines TRBV3-1 (or the pseudogene TRBV3-2) with TRBJ1-5; 10 bases match TRBD1. Germline V CDR1 and CDR2: LGHDT, YNNKEL (reference sequence). The CDR3 covers 14 residues. The V and J ends lost 5 bases and 8 bases, in that order; junction bases with no gene match: 6. The CDR3 coding sequence is TGTGCCAGCAGCTACGGGACAGGGGATGAGCCCCAGCATTTT. Protein product: CASSYGTGDEPQHF.

The chain combines TRBV6-2 or TRBV6-3 with TRBJ1-5, with TRBD1 matching over 7 bases. The CDR3 extends over 13 amino acids. The germline CDR1 and CDR2 sequences are MNHEY and SVGEGT. The V gene end was trimmed by 6 bases and the J gene end by 5 bases; junction bases not matched to a gene: 4. CDR3 sequence reads: CASSSDRDQPQHF. The CDR3 nucleotides are TGTGCCAGCAGCTCCGACAGGGATCAGCCCCAGCATTTT.

The chain is built from TRBV29-1 and TRBJ1-1; D ambiguous. The germline V gene encodes CDR1 SQVTM and CDR2 ANQGSEA. The V end lost 4 bases, the J end lost 5 bases, and 5 bases lay between the germline ends. The CDR3 length is 10 residues. The CDR3 region has the DNA TGCAGCGTTGTAAGGACTGAAGCTTTCTTT. Protein product: CSVVRTEAFF. Looking up the rest from reference TRBV29-1 and TRBJ1-1 gives the full variable domain: SAVISQKPSRDICQRGTSLTIQCQVDSQVTMMFWYRQQPGQSLTLIATANQGSEATYESGFVIDKFPISRPNLTFSTLTVSNMSPEDSSIYLCSVVRTEAFFGQGTRLTVV.

The chain joins TRBV5-4 to TRBJ1-3, with D perhaps TRBD1 (5 bases). The CDR3 runs 14 residues. Trimming pared 1 base from V and 2 bases from J, leaving 7 bases between. Germline V lookup: CDR1 SGHNT, CDR2 YYREEE (reference sequence). CDR3 coding DNA: TGTGCCAGCAGCTTGCCAGGGACTGGAAACACCATATATTTT. Translated: CASSLPGTGNTIYF.

Only one count was recorded for this clone. V and J are TRBV5-1 and TRBJ1-2, with a weak D call TRBD1 (6 bases). The CDR3 is made up of 13 amino acids. Germline assignment: CDR1 SGHRS and CDR2 YFSETQ. The V end was cut by 4 bases, the J end by 6 bases, with 13 bases between. CDR3 sequence (DNA): TGCGCCAGCAGCCCCAGGGGCAAGGATGGCTACACCTTC. As protein: CASSPRGKDGYTF.

This rearrangement joins TRBV7-8 to TRBJ1-5, with D perhaps TRBD1 (6 bases). The germline V and J ends were trimmed by 4 bases and 0 bases, with 13 bases remaining between them. This CDR3 is built from 16 residues. From germline, CDR1 is SGHVS and CDR2 FQNEAQ. CDR3 protein: CASSYSGALSNQPQHF. For the CDR3, the DNA is TGTGCCAGCAGCTATTCAGGGGCGCTTAGCAATCAGCCCCAGCATTTT.

The CDR3 sequence: CASSEGPGQGRYTEAFF. The DNA of the CDR3 is TGTGCCAGCAGTGAAGGGCCGGGACAGGGAAGGTACACTGAAGCTTTCTTT. This chain joins TRBV2 and TRBJ1-1; TRBD1 agrees at 9 bases. The CDR3 loop spans 17 amino acids. Germline V gene lookup returns CDR1 SNHLY and CDR2 FYNNEI. V shed 1 base, J shed 3 bases, and the junction held 9 bases outside the gene matches.

J is TRBJ2-7 and V is TRBV28; D gene unclear. V lost 8 bases and J lost 6, with 11 bases in between. CDR3 length equals 11 residues. From germline, CDR1 is MDHEN and CDR2 SYDVKM. The CDR3 region is CASVLGLEQYF. The CDR3 DNA is TGTGCCAGCGTGCTGGGCCTCGAGCAGTACTTC.

The rearrangement uses TRBV27 and TRBJ2-4; D is perhaps TRBD1 (6 bases). Germline V CDR1 and CDR2: MNHEY, SMNVEV (reference sequence). The CDR3 is 13 residues long. V lost 0 bases and J lost 9, with 9 bases in between. The CDR3: CASSLSRGSIQYF. The CDR3 bases are TGTGCCAGCAGTTTATCGAGGGGGTCCATTCAGTACTTC.

This chain uses TRBV27 with TRBJ1-2, with TRBD1 matching 7 bases. Germline V lookup: CDR1 MNHEY, CDR2 SMNVEV (reference sequence). The CDR3 covers 16 residues. Germline trimming cut 4 bases from V and 4 bases from J; bases unmatched to any gene: 12. The CDR3 nucleotides read TGTGCCAGCAGTTCAGACCGGACAGGCTCACTCTATGGCTACACCTTC. Amino acids: CASSSDRTGSLYGYTF.

The V call is TRBV5-1, the J call TRBJ1-5; TRBD1 aligns across 7 bases. With V trimmed by 4 bases and J by 3 bases, 4 bases remained unmatched. The germline V gene has CDR1 SGHRS and CDR2 YFSETQ. The CDR3 is 14 residues long. The CDR3, as DNA: TGCGCCAGCAGCACCGGGACAGTCAATCAGCCCCAGCATTTT. Translation: CASSTGTVNQPQHF.

This rearrangement joins TRBV6-5 to TRBJ2-1; 8 nucleotides match TRBD2. Losses at the gene ends were 8 bases for V and 6 bases for J; bases not matched to a gene: 6. The CDR3 loop spans 13 amino acids. In germline, CDR1 is MNHEY, CDR2 SVGAGI. This CDR3 is CASRGTSLNEQFF. CDR3 coding DNA: TGTGCCAGCCGAGGGACTAGTCTCAATGAGCAGTTCTTC.

This clone was picked up a small number of times. This chain links TRBV28 with TRBJ2-1; the D gene is possibly TRBD2 (6 bases). The CDR3 spans 16 residues. V was clipped by 2 bases and J by 4 bases, with 15 bases between them. Germline CDR1 is MDHEN and CDR2 is SYDVKM. CDR3 in amino acids: CASSLTPSGSYNEQFF. The CDR3 nucleotides read TGTGCCAGCAGTTTAACTCCCAGCGGGTCGTACAATGAGCAGTTCTTC.

The chain couples TRBV24-1 to TRBJ2-5; 9 positions agree with TRBD2. The V gene end was trimmed by 2 bases and the J gene end by 6 bases; junction bases not matched to a gene: 6. Germline CDR1 and CDR2: KGHDR and SFDVKD. This CDR3 spans 15 amino acids. The CDR3 sequence: CATSDSGSGGKTQYF. CDR3 nucleotide sequence: TGTGCCACCAGTGATTCGGGTAGCGGGGGAAAGACCCAGTACTTC.

The chain employs TRBV4-3 and TRBJ2-7; no firm D call. The CDR3 spans 14 residues. Between the trimmed V and J ends, which lost 1 base and 4 bases, there was a span of 11 bases. CDR1 LGHNA and CDR2 YSLEER come from the germline V gene. CDR3 region: CASSQAVMDYEQYF. The CDR3 nucleotides read TGCGCCAGCAGCCAAGCGGTGATGGATTACGAGCAGTACTTC.

The rearrangement joins TRBV18 to TRBJ1-3, with unresolved D. Per germline, CDR1 KGHSH and CDR2 LQKENI. V gave up 2 bases and J gave up 0 bases, with 11 bases separating them. The length of the CDR3 is 16 residues. The CDR3 sequence is CASSPAGPFSGNTIYF. In nucleotides, the CDR3 is TGTGCCAGCTCACCAGCCGGACCGTTCTCTGGAAACACCATATATTTT. Combining the CDR3 with reference TRBV18 and TRBJ1-3 gives the whole variable domain NAGVMQNPRHLVRRRGQEARLRCSPMKGHSHVYWYRQLPEEGLKFMVYLQKENIIDESGMPKERFSAEFPKEGPSILRIQQVVRGDSAAYFCASSPAGPFSGNTIYFGEGSWLTVV.

The chain recombines TRBV7-9 with TRBJ1-4, with 10 positions matching TRBD1. The CDR3 contains 15 residues. Germline V gene sequence: CDR1 SEHNR, CDR2 FQNEAQ (reference sequence). V was pared by 5 bases and J by 8 bases, with 8 bases of the junction left unmatched. CDR3 nucleotide sequence: TGTGCCAGCAGCCCCGGGGACAGGGGAAAAGAAAAACTGTTTTTT. Residues: CASSPGDRGKEKLFF.